This T cell receptor (beta chain) stems from a study of blood T cells in healthy people across ages. Primed by a sample-barcoded 5' primer and a J-beta primer mix, a second PCR proceeded for 7 to 11 cycles. TCRdb analysed the 5' RACE reads with MiXCR anew, one entry per CDR3 protein. The data hold hundreds of thousands of distinct CDR3 sequences, with about three fifths observed a single time. Study results and caveats: Percentage of naive T cells showed a strong correlation with TCR beta diversity. Donors of long life had a larger count of naive CD4+ cells and greater diversity than aged donors. Observed TCR beta diversity per million T cells went down as age went up. This fall followed a roughly linear course with age.

Comment on this clonotype: Its antigen remains unidentified.

Each donor gave 9.5 to 10 milliliters of peripheral blood. Germline V gene data show CDR1 as SNHLY and CDR2 as FYNNEI. The CDR3 runs 11 residues. V dropped 6 bases and J dropped 4 bases, with 6 bases sitting between them. The chain combines TRBV2 with TRBJ1-1; D unclear. The receptor was isolated from a man aged 25-45 years in good health. Sequenced material: blood. CDR3 sequence: CASRMGTEAFF. The CDR3 DNA is TGTGCCAGCAGGATGGGCACTGAAGCTTTCTTT.